The clone carrying this T cell receptor beta chain was counted only a few times. The antigen is unknown. The data were obtained in a study of T-cell memory formation after mild COVID-19. Study-level points and caveats: Pre-infection memory contained some responding clones, which suggested that cross-reactive memory had joined. Those CD4+ clones that contracted were mainly in CM and EM (CD8+ ones in EMRA).

This CDR3 comprises 15 residues. Germline CDR1 and CDR2: SGHDT and YYEEEE. Between the trimmed V and J ends, which lost 1 base and 0 bases, there was a span of 9 bases. TCRdb independently ran MiXCR on the 5' RACE reads; one entry per CDR3 protein. This sample has some 320,000 distinct CDR3 sequences, with 15% to 20% found just once. The gene calls are TRBV5-6 and TRBJ2-3, with D possibly matching TRBD2 (7 bases). The sequenced material came from PBMCs or a T cell subset sorted from them (not recorded which). The receptor comes from a man younger than 35 who had mild COVID-19 (a few samples of this study predate the infection). Cell type and time point are not known. The DNA of the CDR3 is TGTGCCAGCAGCTTGCGGGGGGCTAGCACAGATACGCAGTATTTT. Translating it yields CASSLRGASTDTQYF. The variable domain in full, with the rest retrieved from reference TRBV5-6 and TRBJ2-3, is DAGVTQSPTHLIKTRGQQVTLRCSPKSGHDTVSWYQQALGQGPQFIFQYYEEEERQRGNFPDRFSGHQFPNYSSELNVNALLLGDSALYLCASSLRGASTDTQYFGPGTRLTVL.